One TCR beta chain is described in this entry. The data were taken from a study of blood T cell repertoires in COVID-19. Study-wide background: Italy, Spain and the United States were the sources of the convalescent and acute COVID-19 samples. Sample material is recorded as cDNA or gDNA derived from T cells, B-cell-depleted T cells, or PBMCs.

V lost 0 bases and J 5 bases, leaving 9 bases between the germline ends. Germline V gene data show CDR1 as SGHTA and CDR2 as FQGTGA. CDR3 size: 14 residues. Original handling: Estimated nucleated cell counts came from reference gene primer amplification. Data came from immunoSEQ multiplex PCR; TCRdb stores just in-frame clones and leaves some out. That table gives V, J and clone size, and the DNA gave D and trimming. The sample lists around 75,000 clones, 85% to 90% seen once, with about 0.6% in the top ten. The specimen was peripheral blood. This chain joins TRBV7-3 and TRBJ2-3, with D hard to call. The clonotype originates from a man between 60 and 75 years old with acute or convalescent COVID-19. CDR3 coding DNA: TGTGCCAGCAGCTTAACCGGCAGCGAAGATACGCAGTATTTT. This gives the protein CASSLTGSEDTQYF.